This T cell receptor (beta chain) originates from a study of blood T cell repertoires in COVID-19. Across the study: The study drew acute and convalescent COVID-19 samples from the United States, Italy and Spain. In each case, the material was cDNA or gDNA derived from T cells, B-cell-depleted T cells, or PBMCs.

The germline V gene has CDR1 MNHEY and CDR2 SVGAGI. The CDR3 spans 14 residues. As originally analysed: By means of reference gene primer amplification, nucleated cell counts were estimated. Repertoires were generated with immunoSEQ multiplex PCR, while TCRdb's copy carries only in-frame clones and drops some. D and trimming were read from the DNA, whereas the V and J calls and clone size are those reported in that table. The table lists 75,000 to 95,000 clones, approximately 91% of them singletons. About this clone: An end of the junction does not agree with germline; a read error may underlie this.

This sequence was found in a woman aged 80 or over with acute or convalescent COVID-19. The material sequenced was peripheral blood. V is TRBV6-5 and J is TRBJ1-5; no reliable D call. The DNA of the CDR3 is TGTGCCAGCAGTGACTCTCAGGGCAATCAGCCCCAGCATTTT. Its translation: CASSDSQGNQPQHF.